This TCR beta chain derives from a study of blood T cell repertoires in COVID-19. Study information: Specimens from acute and convalescent COVID-19 originated in the United States, Italy and Spain. PBMCs, B-cell-depleted T cells, or T cells provided the cDNA or gDNA that made up the material.

The CDR3 is 17 residues long. V trimming: 0 bases; J trimming: 3 bases; junction bases outside the gene matches: 4. Germline V gene data show CDR1 as SGHKS and CDR2 as YYEKEE (reference sequence). Assay: immunoSEQ multiplex PCR; the TCRdb copy retains only in-frame clones and omits some. This sample has fewer than 250,000 clones, with 80% to 85% found just once. The sequenced sample was peripheral blood. The sequence was obtained from a man younger than 45 with active or convalescent COVID-19. This chain joins TRBV5-5 and TRBJ2-1; 12 bases line up with TRBD2. As DNA, the CDR3 is TGTGCCAGCAGCTTGGCAACGACTAGCGGGGGCTACAATGAGCAGTTCTTC. Protein sequence: CASSLATTSGGYNEQFF.